Below, one T cell receptor beta chain is given with its context. As yet, its antigen is unknown. Data came from immunoSEQ multiplex PCR; TCRdb stores just in-frame clones and leaves some out. The sample holds approximately 2,300,000 clones, roughly 92% seen once. This entry is derived from a study of shared clonotypes between healthy human individuals. Study-wide results and caveats: Sequencing depth was a factor that was expected to affect clonotype sharing among donors.

CDR3 length: 22 amino acids. The V end was cut by 3 bases, the J end by 2 bases, with 32 bases between. CDR1 is MDHEN, CDR2 SYDVKM, per germline. This TCR derives from a young man in good health. Some clones in this sample may be carry-over from other donors' samples. Sequencing was carried out using naive CD4+ T cells from PBMCs. Subset described: CD45RA+ positively selected. The gene calls are TRBV28 and TRBJ2-1; maybe TRBD2 (5 bases). Written as DNA, the CDR3 is TGTGCCAGCAGTTTCGGCGGTAGGTTTGCGGGCACCACATCAAGAACCTACAATGAGCAGTTCTTC. Translating gives CASSFGGRFAGTTSRTYNEQFF.